The 3 T cell receptor beta chains in this list originate from one sample, sequenced in a study of T cell repertoires in cytomegalovirus infection. One entry per CDR3 protein, called by TCRdb with MiXCR from the reads. The sample yields almost 300,000 distinct CDR3 sequences, approximately 10% seen once. Sequences were obtained from PBMCs. The receptor set was obtained from a human donor in good health (CMV status not recorded). Some clones in this sample may be carry-over from other donors' samples.

The sample holds many counts of this clonotype. The chain couples TRBV3-1 to TRBJ1-1, with D possibly being TRBD1 (5 bases). The CDR3 extends over 15 amino acids. Germline CDR1 reads LGHDT; CDR2 reads YNNKEL (reference sequence). V was clipped by 3 bases and J by 5 bases, with 16 bases between them. DNA for the CDR3: TGTGCCAGCAGCCATCTGGGGGACTCGGGGACTGAAGCTTTCTTT. This gives the protein CASSHLGDSGTEAFF. The entire variable domain, with the rest obtained from reference TRBV3-1 and TRBJ1-1, is as follows: DTAVSQTPKYLVTQMGNDKSIKCEQNLGHDTMYWYKQDSKKFLKIMFSYNNKELIINETVPNRFSPKSPDKAHLNLHINSLELGDSAVYFCASSHLGDSGTEAFFGQGTRLTVV.

This clonotype was counted ten times or more. This sequence joins TRBV7-2 and TRBJ1-1; tentatively, D is TRBD1 (6 bases). The V gene lost 5 bases and the J gene lost 0 bases, with 13 bases spanning the gap. Germline V gene sequence: CDR1 SGHTA, CDR2 FQGNSA. This CDR3 contains 15 residues. CDR3 sequence (DNA): TGTGCCAGCAGCCTCTCGACAGGAGTGAACACTGAAGCTTTCTTT. Its protein product is CASSLSTGVNTEAFF.

This clonotype was detected only a few times. The chain is built from TRBV14 and TRBJ1-1; 8 bases align to TRBD1. The J segment lost 1 base and the V segment lost 0 bases, leaving 22 bases of the junction unmatched. CDR1 is SGHDN and CDR2 is FVKESK in the germline V gene. The CDR3 sequence is 22 residues long. The CDR3 bases are TGTGCCAGCAGCCAAGAGCGGTGGGGTGGACAGGGAGAAGAAGGATGGAACACTGAAGCTTTCTTT. It is translated as CASSQERWGGQGEEGWNTEAFF.